This T cell receptor (beta chain) was observed in a study of control samples from healthy donors and cancer patients. The CDR3 loop spans 14 amino acids. Germline V gene data show CDR1 as PRHDT and CDR2 as FYEKMQ (reference sequence). V lost 0 bases, J lost 5 bases, and 10 bases lay in between. Method: immunoSEQ multiplex PCR; TCRdb's copy keeps in-frame clones and lacks some. The data contain roughly 98,000 clones, roughly four fifths of them seen just once; the ten biggest clones take up 8.5% to 10%. The sample holds a few counts of this clone. V is TRBV13 and J is TRBJ1-1; D gene unclear. Sample: blood. The receptor's source is a woman aged 60-75 years in good health. CDR3 amino acids: CASSLGRRGTEAFF. The CDR3 region has the DNA TGTGCCAGCAGCTTAGGCAGGAGAGGGACTGAAGCTTTCTTT.